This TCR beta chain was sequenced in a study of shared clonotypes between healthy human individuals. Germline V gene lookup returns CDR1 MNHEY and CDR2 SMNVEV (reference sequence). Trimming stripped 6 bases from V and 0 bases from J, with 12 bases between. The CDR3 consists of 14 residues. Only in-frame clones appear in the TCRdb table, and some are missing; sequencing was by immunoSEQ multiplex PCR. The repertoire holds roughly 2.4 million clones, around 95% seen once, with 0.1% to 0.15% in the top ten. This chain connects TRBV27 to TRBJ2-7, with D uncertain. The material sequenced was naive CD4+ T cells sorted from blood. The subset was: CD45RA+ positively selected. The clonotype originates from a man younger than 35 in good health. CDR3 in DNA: TGTGCCAGCAGGCGATTGGAGAGCTCCTACGAGCAGTACTTC. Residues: CASRRLESSYEQYF.